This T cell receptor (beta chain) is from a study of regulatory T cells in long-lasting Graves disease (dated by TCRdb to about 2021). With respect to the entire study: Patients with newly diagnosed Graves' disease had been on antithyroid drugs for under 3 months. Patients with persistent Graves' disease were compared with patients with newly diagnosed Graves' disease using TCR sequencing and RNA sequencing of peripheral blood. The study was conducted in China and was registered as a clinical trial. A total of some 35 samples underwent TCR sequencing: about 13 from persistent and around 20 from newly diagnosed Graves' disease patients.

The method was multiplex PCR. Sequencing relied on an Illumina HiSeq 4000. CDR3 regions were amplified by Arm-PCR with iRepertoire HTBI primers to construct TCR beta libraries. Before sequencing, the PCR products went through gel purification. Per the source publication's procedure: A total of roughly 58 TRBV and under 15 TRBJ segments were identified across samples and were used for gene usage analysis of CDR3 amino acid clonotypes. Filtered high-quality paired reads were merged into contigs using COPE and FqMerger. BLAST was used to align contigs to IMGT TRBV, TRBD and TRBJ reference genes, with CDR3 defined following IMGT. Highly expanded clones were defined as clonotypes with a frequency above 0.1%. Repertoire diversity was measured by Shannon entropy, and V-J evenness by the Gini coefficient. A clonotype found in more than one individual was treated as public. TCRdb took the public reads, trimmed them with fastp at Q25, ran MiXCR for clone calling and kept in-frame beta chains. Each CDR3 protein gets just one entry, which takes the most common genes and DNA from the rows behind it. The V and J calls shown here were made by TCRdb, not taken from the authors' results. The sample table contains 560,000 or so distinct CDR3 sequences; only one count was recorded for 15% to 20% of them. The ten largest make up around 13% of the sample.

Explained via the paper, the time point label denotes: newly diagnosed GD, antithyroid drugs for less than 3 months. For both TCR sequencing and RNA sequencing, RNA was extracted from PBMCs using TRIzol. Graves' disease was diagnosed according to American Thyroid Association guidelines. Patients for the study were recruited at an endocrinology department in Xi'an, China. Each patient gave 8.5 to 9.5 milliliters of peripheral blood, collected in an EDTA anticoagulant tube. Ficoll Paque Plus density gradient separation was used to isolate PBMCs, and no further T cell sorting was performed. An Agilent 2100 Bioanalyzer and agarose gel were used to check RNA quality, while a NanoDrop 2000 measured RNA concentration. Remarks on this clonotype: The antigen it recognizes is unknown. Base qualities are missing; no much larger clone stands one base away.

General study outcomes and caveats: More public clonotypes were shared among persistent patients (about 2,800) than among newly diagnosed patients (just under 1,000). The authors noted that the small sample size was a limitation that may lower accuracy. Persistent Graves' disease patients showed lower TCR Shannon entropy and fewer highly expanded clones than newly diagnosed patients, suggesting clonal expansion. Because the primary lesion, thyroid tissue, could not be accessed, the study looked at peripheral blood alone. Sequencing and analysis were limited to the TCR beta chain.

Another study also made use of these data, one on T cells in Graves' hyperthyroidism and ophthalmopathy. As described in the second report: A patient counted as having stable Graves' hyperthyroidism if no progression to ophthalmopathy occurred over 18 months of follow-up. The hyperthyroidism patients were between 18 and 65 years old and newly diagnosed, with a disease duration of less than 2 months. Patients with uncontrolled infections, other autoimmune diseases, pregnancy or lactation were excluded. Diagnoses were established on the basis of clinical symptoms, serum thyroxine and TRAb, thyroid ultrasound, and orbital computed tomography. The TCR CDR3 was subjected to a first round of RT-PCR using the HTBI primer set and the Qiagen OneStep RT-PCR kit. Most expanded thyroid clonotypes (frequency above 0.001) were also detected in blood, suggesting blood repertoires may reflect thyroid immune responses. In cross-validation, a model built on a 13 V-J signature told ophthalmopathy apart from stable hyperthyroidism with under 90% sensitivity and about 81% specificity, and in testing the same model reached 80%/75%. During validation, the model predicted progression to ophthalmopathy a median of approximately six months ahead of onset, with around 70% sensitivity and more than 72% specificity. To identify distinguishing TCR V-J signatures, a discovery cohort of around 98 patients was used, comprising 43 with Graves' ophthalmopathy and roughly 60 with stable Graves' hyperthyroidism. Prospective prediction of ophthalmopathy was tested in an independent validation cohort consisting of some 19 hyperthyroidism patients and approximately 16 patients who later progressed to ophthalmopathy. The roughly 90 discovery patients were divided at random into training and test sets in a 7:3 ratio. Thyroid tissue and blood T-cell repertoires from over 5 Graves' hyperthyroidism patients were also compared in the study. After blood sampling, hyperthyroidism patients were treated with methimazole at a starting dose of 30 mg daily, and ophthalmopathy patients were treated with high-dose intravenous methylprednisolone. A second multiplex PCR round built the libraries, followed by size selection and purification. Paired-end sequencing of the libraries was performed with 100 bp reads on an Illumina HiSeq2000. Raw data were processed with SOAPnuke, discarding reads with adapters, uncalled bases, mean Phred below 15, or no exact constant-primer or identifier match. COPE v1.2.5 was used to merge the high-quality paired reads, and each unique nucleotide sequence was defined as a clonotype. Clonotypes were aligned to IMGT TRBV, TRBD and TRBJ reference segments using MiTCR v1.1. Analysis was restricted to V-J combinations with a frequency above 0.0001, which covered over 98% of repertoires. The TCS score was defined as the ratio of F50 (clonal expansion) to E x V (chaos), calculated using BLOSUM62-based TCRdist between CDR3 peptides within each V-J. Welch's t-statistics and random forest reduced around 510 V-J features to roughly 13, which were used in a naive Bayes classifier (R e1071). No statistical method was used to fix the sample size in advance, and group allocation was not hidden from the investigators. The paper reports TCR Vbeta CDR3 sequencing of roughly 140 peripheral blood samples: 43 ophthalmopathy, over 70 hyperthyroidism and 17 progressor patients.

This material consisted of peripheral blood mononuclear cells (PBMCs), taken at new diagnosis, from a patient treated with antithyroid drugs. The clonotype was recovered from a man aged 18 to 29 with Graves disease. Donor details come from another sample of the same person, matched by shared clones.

The sequenced DNA is TGCAGTGCTAGAGATTCCGACAGGGGATCTGGAAACACCATATATTTT. This is translated as CSARDSDRGSGNTIYF. The V gene is TRBV20-1 and the J gene is TRBJ1-3; 8 middle bases align to TRBD1. In the germline V gene (reference sequence), CDR1 corresponds to DFQATT and CDR2 to SNEGSKA. The CDR3 numbers 16 residues from cysteine through phenylalanine. Only the CDR3 region is kept as DNA, spanning 48 bases read in frame from base 1. Trimming removed 0 bases from V and 1 base from J; the gene matches leave 5 bases unexplained.